Described below is a single T cell receptor (beta chain) sequence and its context. Its antigen is still unknown. Each CDR3 protein is one row after TCRdb ran MiXCR on the reads. The sample includes 310,000 or so distinct CDR3 sequences, more than 20% of them seen just once. The data were taken from a study of T cell repertoires in cytomegalovirus infection. Looking at the study overall: The authors used CMV epitopes that were HLA-C-restricted (recently identified) and HLA-B-restricted (well studied). The study's findings and limits: Within the response measured ex vivo, HLA-C-restricted CMV-specific TCR beta clonotypes were dominant.

This CDR3 has 15 amino acids. CDR1 is MNHEY and CDR2 is SMNVEV in the germline V gene (reference sequence). V lost 6 bases to trimming and J lost 4 bases, with 18 bases between them. The sample here was cultured PBMCs, taken from culture after CMV antigen stimulation. This clonotype was sampled from a human donor in good health (CMV status not recorded). Some clones in this sample may be carry-over from other donors' samples. The chain uses TRBV27 and TRBJ1-2; D gene unclear. The CDR3, as DNA: TGTGCCAGCAGCCGTAGCTTAGGGATGAGCTATGGCTACACCTTC. Protein sequence: CASSRSLGMSYGYTF.